This TCR beta chain was recorded in a study of regulatory T cells in long-lasting Graves disease. V lost 2 bases, J lost 0 bases, and 8 bases lay in between. Per the germline V gene, CDR1 is MDHEN and CDR2 is SYDVKM. The CDR3 runs to 15 residues. Time point of the sample: newly diagnosed GD, antithyroid drugs for less than 3 months. Following extraction of RNA from PBMCs, that RNA was used to make the TCR library. This clonotype was counted ten times or more. Arm-PCR of CDR3 regions with iRepertoire HTBI primers generated TCR beta libraries. TCRdb itself ran the multiplex PCR reads through MiXCR, one entry per CDR3 protein. The data contain approximately 360,000 distinct CDR3 sequences, roughly 10% of them seen just once; the ten biggest clones take up 18%. These data were also reused for a study on T cells in Graves' hyperthyroidism and ophthalmopathy. As that study records: A first-round RT-PCR of the TCR CDR3 used the HTBI primer set.

The V call is TRBV28, the J call TRBJ2-1, with D uncertain. Sequenced here: peripheral blood mononuclear cells (PBMCs), sampled at new diagnosis, from a patient treated with antithyroid drugs. The clonotype comes from a woman aged 18-30 years with Graves disease. The CDR3 sequence: CASSLRLSSYNEQFF. The CDR3 DNA sequence: TGTGCCAGCAGTTTAAGACTTTCCTCCTACAATGAGCAGTTCTTC.